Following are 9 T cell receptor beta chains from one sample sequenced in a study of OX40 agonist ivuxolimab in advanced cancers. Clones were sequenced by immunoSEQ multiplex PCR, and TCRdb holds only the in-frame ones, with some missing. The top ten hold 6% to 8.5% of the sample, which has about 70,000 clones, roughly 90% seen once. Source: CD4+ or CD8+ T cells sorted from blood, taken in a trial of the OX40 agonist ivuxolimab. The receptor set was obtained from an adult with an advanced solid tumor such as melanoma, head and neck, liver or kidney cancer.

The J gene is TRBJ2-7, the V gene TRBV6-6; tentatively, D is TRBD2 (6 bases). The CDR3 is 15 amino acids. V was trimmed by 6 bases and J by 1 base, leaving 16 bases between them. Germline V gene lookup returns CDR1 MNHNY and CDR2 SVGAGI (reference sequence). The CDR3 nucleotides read TGTGCCAGCAGACGCCGGGACTCGCCTTCCTACGAGCAGTACTTC. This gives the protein CASRRRDSPSYEQYF.

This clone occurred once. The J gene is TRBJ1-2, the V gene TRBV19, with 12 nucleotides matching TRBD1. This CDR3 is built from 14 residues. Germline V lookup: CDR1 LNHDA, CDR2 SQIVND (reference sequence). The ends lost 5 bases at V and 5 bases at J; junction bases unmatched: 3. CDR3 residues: CASSLGQGAYGYTF. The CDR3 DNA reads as TGTGCCAGTAGTTTGGGACAGGGGGCGTATGGCTACACCTTC.

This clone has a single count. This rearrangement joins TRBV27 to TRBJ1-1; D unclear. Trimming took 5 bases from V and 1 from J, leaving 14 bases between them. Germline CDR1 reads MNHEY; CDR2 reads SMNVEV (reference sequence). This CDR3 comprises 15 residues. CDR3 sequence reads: CASSPVREGNTEAFF. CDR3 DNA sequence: TGTGCCAGCAGTCCGGTAAGGGAGGGGAACACTGAAGCTTTCTTT.

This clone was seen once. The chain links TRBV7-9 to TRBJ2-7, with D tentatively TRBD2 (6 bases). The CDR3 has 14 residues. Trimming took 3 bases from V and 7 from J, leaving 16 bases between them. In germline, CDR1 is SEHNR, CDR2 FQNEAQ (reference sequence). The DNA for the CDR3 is TGTGCCAGCAGCTTCATCTGGGACTCTGGGGAGCAGTACTTC. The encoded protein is CASSFIWDSGEQYF.

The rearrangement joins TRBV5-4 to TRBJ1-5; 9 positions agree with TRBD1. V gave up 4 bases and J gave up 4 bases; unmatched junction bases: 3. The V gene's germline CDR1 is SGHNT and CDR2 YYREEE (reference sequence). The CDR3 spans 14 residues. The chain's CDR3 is CASSPDRGNQPQHF. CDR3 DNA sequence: TGTGCCAGCAGCCCTGACAGGGGGAATCAGCCCCAGCATTTT.

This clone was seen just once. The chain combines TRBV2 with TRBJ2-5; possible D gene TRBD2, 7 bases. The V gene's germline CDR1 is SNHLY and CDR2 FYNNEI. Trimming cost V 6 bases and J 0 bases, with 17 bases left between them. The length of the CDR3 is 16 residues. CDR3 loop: CASRRFRGGDQETQYF. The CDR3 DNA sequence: TGTGCCAGCAGGAGGTTCAGGGGAGGGGACCAAGAGACCCAGTACTTC.

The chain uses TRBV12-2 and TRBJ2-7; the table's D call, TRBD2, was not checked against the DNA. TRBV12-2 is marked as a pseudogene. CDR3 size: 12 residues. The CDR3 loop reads CAGKRGAGEQYF. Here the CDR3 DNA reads TGTGCCGGCAAACGGGGGGCAGGTGAGCAGTACTTC.

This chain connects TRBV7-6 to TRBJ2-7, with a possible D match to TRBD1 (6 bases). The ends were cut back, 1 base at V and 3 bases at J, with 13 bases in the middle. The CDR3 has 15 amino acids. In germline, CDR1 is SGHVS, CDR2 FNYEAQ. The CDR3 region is CASSLEGRGGYEQYF. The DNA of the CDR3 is TGTGCCAGCAGCTTAGAAGGAAGAGGGGGCTACGAGCAGTACTTC. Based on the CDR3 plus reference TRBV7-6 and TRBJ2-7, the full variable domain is GAGVSQSPRYKVTKRGQDVALRCDPISGHVSLYWYRQALGQGPEFLTYFNYEAQQDKSGLPNDRFSAERPEGSISTLTIQRTEQRDSAMYRCASSLEGRGGYEQYFGPGTRLTVT.

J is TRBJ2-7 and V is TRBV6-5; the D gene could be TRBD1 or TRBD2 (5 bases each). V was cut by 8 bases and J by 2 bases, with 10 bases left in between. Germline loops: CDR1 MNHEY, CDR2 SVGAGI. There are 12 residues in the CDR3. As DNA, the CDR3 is TGTGCCAGCGGGACCGTGGCCTACGAGCAGTACTTC. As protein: CASGTVAYEQYF.